This T cell receptor (beta chain) was obtained from a study of T cells after yellow fever vaccination. Via MiXCR, TCRdb re-called the 5' RACE reads, giving one row per CDR3 protein. The table lists over 300,000 distinct CDR3 sequences, around 7.3% of them singletons. This clonotype was recorded at least ten times. This TCR was recovered from a man between 18 and 29 years old who received the YFV17D yellow fever vaccine. The source material was PBMCs, sampled more than 40 days after the first yellow fever vaccination.

The CDR3 here is CASRRAETQYF. The CDR3, as DNA: TGTGCCAGCAGGCGGGCTGAGACCCAGTACTTC. The J gene is TRBJ2-5, the V gene TRBV3-1, with D tentatively TRBD2 (5 bases). V was shortened by 6 bases and J by 5 bases, with 7 bases between the two germline ends. Germline CDR1 LGHDT, CDR2 YNNKEL (reference sequence). The CDR3 contains 11 residues.